This TCR beta chain was sequenced during a study of blood T cell repertoires in COVID-19. The wider study: The origin of the acute and convalescent COVID-19 samples was the United States, Italy and Spain. Sample material is recorded as cDNA or gDNA derived from T cells, B-cell-depleted T cells, or PBMCs.

Repertoires were generated with immunoSEQ multiplex PCR, while TCRdb's copy carries only in-frame clones and drops some. The table records roughly 150,000 clones, approximately 83% of them present only once. Sequencing used PBMCs or T cells enriched from blood (not recorded which). The receptor was derived from a man aged 65-85 years who had been exposed to COVID-19.

CDR3 residues: CASSLVQGGSTDTQYF. The CDR3 DNA is TGTGCCAGCAGCTTAGTTCAGGGGGGTAGCACAGATACGCAGTATTTT. The genes are TRBV11-2 and TRBJ2-3; D perhaps matches TRBD1 (7 bases). Germline CDR1 reads SGHAT; CDR2 reads FQNNGV. The CDR3 runs to 16 residues. The V and J ends lost 1 base and 0 bases respectively, with 11 bases between them.